The 29 T cell receptor beta chains listed next were all sequenced from one sample in a study of blood T cell repertoires in COVID-19. The data were produced by immunoSEQ multiplex PCR, yet TCRdb's version contains in-frame clones alone and is incomplete. The sample consists of 110,000 or so clones, about 87% of them appearing once. The sample consisted of peripheral blood. All receptors come from a woman aged 45 to 65 with acute or convalescent COVID-19.

This chain links TRBV7-9 with TRBJ2-1; TRBD2 matches at 8 bases. V lost 5 bases and J lost 5; bases outside the gene matches: 5. The CDR3 runs to 14 residues. The germline CDR1 and CDR2 sequences are SEHNR and FQNEAQ (reference sequence). As DNA, the CDR3 is TGTGCCAGCAGCCCTCCGGGGGGGGACAATGAGCAGTTCTTC. Protein sequence: CASSPPGGDNEQFF.

The V call is TRBV7-9, the J call TRBJ1-1; D gene unclear. The CDR3 loop spans 12 amino acids. Germline CDR1 and CDR2: SEHNR and FQNEAQ (reference sequence). V was cut by 1 base and J by 10 bases, with 10 bases left in between. This CDR3 reads CASSLVNSRAFF. DNA for the CDR3: TGTGCCAGCAGCTTAGTGAACTCTCGAGCTTTCTTT.

V gene TRBV18 combines with J gene TRBJ1-2; D remains ambiguous. Germline V gene lookup returns CDR1 KGHSH and CDR2 LQKENI. The V and J ends lost 4 bases and 3 bases respectively, with 9 bases between them. This CDR3 contains 13 residues. The CDR3 loop is CASSRLEDYGYTF. The CDR3 DNA follows: TGTGCCAGCTCACGACTTGAGGACTATGGCTACACCTTC.

The chain recombines TRBV9 with TRBJ1-2, with 8 bases identical to TRBD1. V lost 4 bases and J lost 8; bases outside the gene matches: 10. The V gene's germline CDR1 is SGDLS and CDR2 YYNGEE. The CDR3 loop spans 14 amino acids. The chain's CDR3 is CASSLQGAIGGYTF. The CDR3 DNA reads TGTGCCAGCAGCCTCCAGGGGGCGATAGGCGGCTACACCTTC.

This clone came up a few times. CDR3 region: CAISDRLGQRGYTF. The CDR3 region has the DNA TGTGCCATCAGTGATCGGTTGGGACAACGAGGCTACACCTTC. This rearrangement joins TRBV10-3 to TRBJ1-2, with D tentatively TRBD1 (6 bases). Per the germline V gene, CDR1 is ENHRY and CDR2 is SYGVKD. V lost 3 bases and J 8 bases, leaving 16 bases between the germline ends. The CDR3 contains 14 residues.

V gene TRBV24-1 combines with J gene TRBJ1-2; TRBD1 is a possible D gene (5 bases). CDR1 is KGHDR, CDR2 SFDVKD, per germline. The CDR3 is made up of 13 amino acids. Trimming took 4 bases from V and 3 from J, leaving 8 bases between them. Here the CDR3 DNA reads TGTGCCACCAGTGACCCGGGGGACTATGGCTACACCTTC. It yields the protein CATSDPGDYGYTF.

The rearrangement uses TRBV24-1 and TRBJ1-1; D is possibly TRBD1 (5 bases). Deletions cut 1 base from V and 3 bases from J, with 17 bases between. The CDR3 is made up of 17 amino acids. Looked up from germline, CDR1 is KGHDR and CDR2 is SFDVKD. The CDR3 is CATSDLRGGDRYTEAFF. The CDR3 DNA reads as TGTGCCACCAGTGATTTAAGGGGAGGGGACCGATACACTGAAGCTTTCTTT.

The gene calls are TRBV28 and TRBJ2-5; TRBD2 is a possible D gene (6 bases). The CDR3 length is 14 residues. Between the trimmed V and J ends, which lost 7 bases and 4 bases, there was a span of 16 bases. Germline values: CDR1 MDHEN, CDR2 SYDVKM. The CDR3 is CASKIGTALETQYF. CDR3 in DNA: TGTGCCAGCAAAATCGGGACTGCCTTAGAGACCCAGTACTTC.

This chain joins TRBV28 and TRBJ1-2; D is perhaps TRBD1 (6 bases). Germline CDR1 is MDHEN and CDR2 is SYDVKM. This CDR3 is 12 amino acids long. The germline V and J ends were trimmed by 7 bases and 7 bases, with 13 bases remaining between them. The CDR3 is CASTPGGGGYTF. The CDR3 bases are TGTGCCAGCACCCCTGGGGGCGGTGGCTACACCTTC.

The chain combines TRBV2 with TRBJ2-1; no definite D call. V was shortened by 3 bases and J by 6 bases, with 3 bases between the two germline ends. The CDR3 is made up of 11 amino acids. Germline V gene sequence: CDR1 SNHLY, CDR2 FYNNEI. CDR3 loop: CASSDLNEQFF. As DNA, the CDR3 is TGTGCCAGCAGTGACCTCAATGAGCAGTTCTTC.

The CDR3 nucleotides read TGTGCCACCAGTGAAGCTTATAGCAATCAGCCCCAGCATTTT. This gives the protein CATSEAYSNQPQHF. The chain uses TRBV24-1 and TRBJ1-5, with D uncertain. The V gene's germline CDR1 is KGHDR and CDR2 SFDVKD. The CDR3 length is 14 residues. V was pared by 4 bases and J by 0 bases, with 6 bases between.

This clone was seen a single time. The chain is built from TRBV19 and TRBJ2-1; D is possibly TRBD2 (6 bases). CDR1 and CDR2 from the germline V gene are LNHDA and SQIVND (reference sequence). CDR3 length: 15 residues. V was clipped by 0 bases and J by 0 bases, with 6 bases between them. The CDR3 spells CASSIDGSSYNEQFF. The CDR3 DNA reads as TGTGCCAGTAGTATAGACGGGAGCTCCTACAATGAGCAGTTCTTC.

The chain combines TRBV7-3 with TRBJ2-7; the match to TRBD2 covers 9 bases. With 2 bases clipped from V and 4 bases from J, the junction kept 6 bases outside the gene matches. Germline CDR1 is SGHTA and CDR2 is FQGTGA. The CDR3 covers 15 residues. The CDR3 sequence is CASSLAGGREYEQYF. CDR3 in DNA: TGTGCCAGCAGCTTAGCGGGGGGGAGAGAGTACGAGCAGTACTTC.

The V gene is TRBV29-1, the J gene TRBJ2-2; 8 bases are a match to TRBD1. The ends lost 7 bases at V and 2 bases at J; junction bases unmatched: 9. The germline V gene encodes CDR1 SQVTM and CDR2 ANQGSEA. The CDR3 has 15 residues. CDR3 DNA: TGCAGCGCAAGAACCGGGACAGGCAACACCGGGGAGCTGTTTTTT. Its protein product is CSARTGTGNTGELFF.

This chain links TRBV9 with TRBJ1-1, with 10 bases that match TRBD1. CDR3 length: 15 amino acids. V lost 0 bases and J lost 4; bases outside the gene matches: 3. Per germline, CDR1 SGDLS and CDR2 YYNGEE. The CDR3 reads CASSVEGTGVTEAFF. As DNA, the CDR3 is TGTGCCAGCAGCGTAGAAGGGACAGGGGTCACTGAAGCTTTCTTT.

The chain is built from TRBV2 and TRBJ1-2; D remains unclear. V lost 2 bases, J lost 4 bases, and 11 bases lay in between. Germline CDR1 reads SNHLY; CDR2 reads FYNNEI. The CDR3 covers 14 residues. The CDR3 region has the DNA TGTGCCAGCAGTGAATCTTATTCGGGCTATGGCTACACCTTC. It yields the protein CASSESYSGYGYTF. Based on the CDR3 plus reference TRBV2 and TRBJ1-2, the full variable domain is EPEVTQTPSHQVTQMGQEVILRCVPISNHLYFYWYRQILGQKVEFLVSFYNNEISEKSEIFDDQFSVERPDGSNFTLKIRSTKLEDSAMYFCASSESYSGYGYTFGSGTRLTVV.

The rearrangement links TRBV2 to TRBJ2-7; 7 bases line up with TRBD2. V shed 6 bases and J 3 bases; nucleotides not matched to a gene: 5. Germline assignment: CDR1 SNHLY and CDR2 FYNNEI. This CDR3 contains 13 residues. The CDR3 DNA follows: TGTGCCAGCAGAGCGGCTAGCGGCTACGAGCAGTACTTC. Translation gives CASRAASGYEQYF. Filled out from reference TRBV2 and TRBJ2-7, the complete variable domain reads EPEVTQTPSHQVTQMGQEVILRCVPISNHLYFYWYRQILGQKVEFLVSFYNNEISEKSEIFDDQFSVERPDGSNFTLKIRSTKLEDSAMYFCASRAASGYEQYFGPGTRLTVT.

About this clone itself: A junction boundary mismatches the germline segment, possibly from a read error. The V call is TRBV3-1 (or the pseudogene TRBV3-2), the J call TRBJ1-2, with D unresolved. This CDR3 has 13 amino acids. CDR1 is LGHDT and CDR2 is YNNKEL in the germline V gene (reference sequence). Written as DNA, the CDR3 is TGTGCCAGCACCCAAGCCCCGGGGTATGGCTACACCTTC. Residues: CASTQAPGYGYTF.

The chain joins TRBV3-1 (or the pseudogene TRBV3-2) to TRBJ2-7; D is undetermined. Germline-derived CDR1 and CDR2 are LGHDT and YNNKEL (reference sequence). V lost 1 base, J lost 6 bases, and 10 bases lay in between. CDR3 length: 13 amino acids. The CDR3 spells CASSQVAGAEQYF. DNA for the CDR3: TGTGCCAGCAGCCAAGTGGCTGGTGCCGAGCAGTACTTC.

In this sample, this clone turned up a few times. The gene calls are TRBV3-1 (or the pseudogene TRBV3-2) and TRBJ1-3, with TRBD1 matching 7 bases. Germline V gene data show CDR1 as LGHDT and CDR2 as YNNKEL (reference sequence). Trimming took 0 bases from V and 7 from J; bases not matched to a gene: 6. The CDR3 is 15 residues long. CDR3 in amino acids: CASSQDPHRGNTIYF. For the CDR3, the DNA is TGTGCCAGCAGCCAAGACCCCCACAGGGGTAACACCATATATTTT.

V usage is TRBV30 and J usage is TRBJ2-1, with 10 nucleotides matching TRBD2. The V segment lost 7 bases and the J segment 9 bases; nucleotides outside the gene matches: 6. The germline V gene has CDR1 GTSNPN and CDR2 SVGIG (reference sequence). This CDR3 is built from 12 residues. The CDR3: CAYLTSGLEQFF. The CDR3 bases are TGTGCCTACTTGACTAGCGGGCTTGAGCAGTTCTTC.

J is TRBJ2-7 and V is TRBV19; weak D call: TRBD1 (5 bases). Germline V CDR1 and CDR2: LNHDA, SQIVND (reference sequence). CDR3 size: 14 residues. V lost 6 bases and J lost 2, with 14 bases in between. The CDR3 is CASSVRAGPYEQYF. The CDR3, as DNA: TGTGCCAGTAGCGTTAGGGCAGGGCCCTACGAGCAGTACTTC.

V usage is TRBV20-1 and J usage is TRBJ1-2; D perhaps matches TRBD1 (6 bases). The V gene lost 4 bases and the J gene lost 9 bases, with 12 bases spanning the gap. CDR1 and CDR2 from the germline V gene are DFQATT and SNEGSKA (reference sequence). There are 11 residues in the CDR3. The CDR3 coding sequence is TGCAGTGCTAAGGGGGTGGGGAGCTACACCTTC. It encodes CSAKGVGSYTF.

This chain links TRBV30 with TRBJ1-2; 7 bases are shared with TRBD1. There are 16 residues in the CDR3. CDR1 and CDR2 from the germline V gene are GTSNPN and SVGIG (reference sequence). Unmatched junction bases numbered 15, after V lost 3 bases and J lost 5 bases. CDR3 in DNA: TGTGCCTGGAGCGGAGACAGGGCTACGACCTATTATGGCTACACCTTC. It encodes CAWSGDRATTYYGYTF.

This chain uses TRBV11-2 with TRBJ2-4, with D perhaps TRBD1 (6 bases). The CDR3 consists of 15 residues. CDR1 SGHAT and CDR2 FQNNGV come from the germline V gene. V gave up 6 bases and J gave up 0 bases, with 12 bases separating them. CDR3 in DNA: TGTGCCAGCAGAAGGCCAGGGGTAGCCAAAAACATTCAGTACTTC. This sequence encodes CASRRPGVAKNIQYF.

The V and J genes are TRBV6-5 and TRBJ1-5; D gene uncertain. V lost 0 bases and J 2 bases, leaving 8 bases between the germline ends. The germline gives CDR1 MNHEY, CDR2 SVGAGI. The CDR3 spans 15 residues. The CDR3 loop is CASSYSARGNQPQHF. For the CDR3, the DNA is TGTGCCAGCAGTTACTCGGCGCGGGGCAATCAGCCCCAGCATTTT.

The V and J genes are TRBV10-3 and TRBJ2-1; TRBD1 is a possible D gene (5 bases). Germline V lookup: CDR1 ENHRY, CDR2 SYGVKD. The germline V and J ends were trimmed by 0 bases and 8 bases, with 5 bases remaining between them. This CDR3 is built from 12 residues. The DNA for the CDR3 is TGTGCCATCAGTGAGTCAGGGGATGAGCAGTTCTTC. Translated: CAISESGDEQFF.

The V and J genes are TRBV18 and TRBJ2-6; 12 bases map to TRBD1. CDR3 size: 16 residues. V dropped 6 bases and J dropped 4; count of bases not matched to a gene: 4. The V gene's germline CDR1 is KGHSH and CDR2 LQKENI. The CDR3 DNA reads as TGTGCCAGCTCGGGACAGGGGGCCTCCGGGGCCAACGTCCTGACTTTC. Its protein product is CASSGQGASGANVLTF.

J is TRBJ2-7 and V is TRBV4-3; TRBD2 aligns across 7 bases. The CDR3 is 15 residues long. With V trimmed by 0 bases and J by 4 bases, 6 bases remained unmatched. Looked up from germline, CDR1 is LGHNA and CDR2 is YSLEER. CDR3 loop: CASSQEGEGRYEQYF. The CDR3 DNA reads as TGCGCCAGCAGCCAAGAAGGGGAGGGTAGGTACGAGCAGTACTTC.